This note documents a single TCR beta chain sequence. Its antigen is unidentified. The data stem from a study of T cell responses to AZD1222 COVID-19 vaccine. Study outcomes and limitations: Nearly half of spike-specific TCRs reportedly target variant regions that are unmutated in the B.1.351 and B.1.1.7 variants. The sample set comprised mostly white British donors with more females, and clonal diversity was possibly underestimated.

Some clones are missing from TCRdb's copy, which holds only in-frame ones; the method was immunoSEQ multiplex PCR. Among 150,000 to 160,000 clones listed, approximately 87% were seen once. J was trimmed by 5 bases and V by 5 bases; bases with no gene match: 9. In germline, CDR1 is MNHEY, CDR2 SMNVEV (reference sequence). This CDR3 is 15 amino acids long. This receptor was obtained from an adult who received the AZD1222 COVID-19 vaccine. The rearrangement uses TRBV27 and TRBJ1-2, with 9 bases that match TRBD1. The sequences come from peripheral blood, collected 28 days after the second AZD1222 dose. CDR3 DNA: TGTGCCAGCAGTCGACTGATGGACAGGGGTTATGGCTACACCTTC. It encodes CASSRLMDRGYGYTF.